The 20 T cell receptor beta chains given below trace back to one sample, sequenced in a study of glioma-infiltrating T cells. Using RNA template, CDR3s of TCR alpha and beta were amplified with iRepertoire arm-PCR. TCRdb redid the calling of the multiplex PCR reads with MiXCR, one entry per CDR3 protein. The sample includes approximately 190,000 distinct CDR3 sequences, around 32% seen only once; the top ten take 20% to 25%. Specimen: glioma tissue, nonneoplastic brain tissue, or PBMCs (not recorded which). These receptors came from a human donor with low-grade glioma or glioblastoma, undergoing nonglioma brain surgery, or in good health (not recorded which).

This clonotype was observed many times. V is TRBV18 and J is TRBJ2-7; 8 bases map to TRBD1. The V gene end was trimmed by 6 bases and the J gene end by 3 bases; junction bases not matched to a gene: 7. Germline-derived CDR1 and CDR2 are KGHSH and LQKENI. The CDR3 is made up of 14 amino acids. The DNA for the CDR3 is TGTGCCAGCTCGCCAGGGGGCATTAGCTACGAGCAGTACTTC. Its translation is CASSPGGISYEQYF.

In its sample, this clonotype was seen a few times. The V call is TRBV19, the J call TRBJ1-4, with D possibly TRBD1 on 5 matching bases. Germline V lookup: CDR1 LNHDA, CDR2 SQIVND (reference sequence). With 7 bases removed from V and 5 bases from J, the gap between germline ends came to 14 bases. The CDR3 is 14 residues long. DNA of the CDR3: TGTGCCAGTAACCTTGACAGCGCGAATGAAAAACTGTTTTTT. Residues: CASNLDSANEKLFF.

This clonotype was seen ten or more times. V gene TRBV4-1 combines with J gene TRBJ2-1, with D possibly matching TRBD2 (6 bases). The CDR3 runs to 17 residues. Germline CDR1 and CDR2: MGHRA and YSYEKL. V lost 0 bases and J 1 base, leaving 13 bases between the germline ends. CDR3 residues: CASSQDRGTSSYNEQFF. The CDR3 coding sequence is TGCGCCAGCAGCCAAGATCGGGGGACCAGTTCCTACAATGAGCAGTTCTTC.

In the case of this clonotype: A read error may explain this, as a much larger clone is one base away. The CDR3 carries no conserved terminal phenylalanine or tryptophan, so it likely arises from a read error. The CDR3 protein is CTSSERQRSLTYEQYS. The CDR3 region has the DNA TGTACCAGCAGTGAACGCCAACGATCTTTAACCTACGAGCAGTACTCC. V and J are TRBV2 and TRBJ2-7; D gene unclear. The CDR3 has 16 amino acids. Germline V gene sequence: CDR1 SNHLY, CDR2 FYNNEI.

About this clonotype: A clone one base away is much larger, so this may be a read error. The CDR3 nucleotides read TGTGCCAGTAAGACTAGCGGGGACAATGGGCAGTTCTTC. Amino acids: CASKTSGDNGQFF. The chain links TRBV19 to TRBJ2-1; 11 bases are shared with TRBD2. Germline CDR1 reads LNHDA; CDR2 reads SQIVND (reference sequence). The CDR3 runs 13 residues.

The chain carries TRBV12-3 or TRBV12-4 and TRBJ2-3; no definite D call. V lost 3 bases and J 2 bases, leaving 6 bases between the germline ends. The CDR3 loop spans 13 amino acids. The CDR3 loop is CASSLEFTDTQYF. Here the CDR3 DNA reads TGTGCCAGCAGTTTGGAATTCACAGATACGCAGTATTTT.

The genes are TRBV30 and TRBJ1-1; D gene unclear. Germline-derived CDR1 and CDR2 are GTSNPN and SVGIG (reference sequence). V gave up 1 base and J gave up 0 bases, with 9 bases separating them. This CDR3 has 14 amino acids. In DNA, the CDR3 is TGTGCCTGGAGTGGGTCATACATGAACACTGAAGCTTTCTTT. Amino acids: CAWSGSYMNTEAFF.

In this sample, this clonotype turned up many times. CDR3 in amino acids: CSARWGPPAETQYF. For the CDR3, the DNA is TGCAGTGCTAGATGGGGTCCCCCTGCAGAGACCCAGTACTTC. This rearrangement joins TRBV20-1 to TRBJ2-5; D is ambiguous. V lost 2 bases and J 4 bases, leaving 14 bases between the germline ends. CDR1 is DFQATT, CDR2 SNEGSKA, per germline (reference sequence). There are 14 residues in the CDR3.

This clonotype was seen more than once but under ten times. The J gene is TRBJ2-3, the V gene TRBV5-1; 11 bases map to TRBD2. Germline CDR1 and CDR2: SGHRS and YFSETQ. Unmatched junction bases numbered 12, after V lost 0 bases and J lost 6 bases. This CDR3 comprises 18 residues. This chain's CDR3 is CASSLDLAGGFPADTQYF. CDR3 DNA: TGCGCCAGCAGCTTGGACCTAGCGGGAGGCTTCCCGGCCGATACGCAGTATTTT.

This clonotype was observed a few times. The chain couples TRBV12-3 or TRBV12-4 to TRBJ1-5, with a weak D call TRBD1 (6 bases). V shed 5 bases and J shed 4 bases, with 12 bases lying between them. The CDR3 is 14 amino acids. This chain's CDR3 is CASSHRTGNQPQHF. CDR3 in DNA: TGTGCCAGCAGTCACAGAACAGGGAATCAGCCCCAGCATTTT.

In its sample, this clonotype was seen many times. This chain joins TRBV20-1 and TRBJ1-4, with D perhaps TRBD1 (6 bases). Trimming pared 5 bases from V and 2 bases from J, leaving 15 bases between. CDR3 length: 15 amino acids. Looked up from germline, CDR1 is DFQATT and CDR2 is SNEGSKA (reference sequence). For the CDR3, the DNA is TGCAGTGCTTCTTTGGGGGGGGCGACTAATGAAAAACTGTTTTTT. Translated, it gives CSASLGGATNEKLFF.

At least ten counts were recorded for this clonotype. The gene calls are TRBV4-1 and TRBJ2-7; 8 bases agree with TRBD1. CDR3 length: 14 residues. Unmatched junction bases numbered 5, after V lost 1 base and J lost 6 bases. Germline-derived CDR1 and CDR2 are MGHRA and YSYEKL. The CDR3 nucleotides are TGCGCCAGCAGCCAAGGGACAGGGCGAATCGAGCAGTACTTC. Amino acids: CASSQGTGRIEQYF.

In its sample, this clonotype was seen many times. The V gene is TRBV7-9, the J gene TRBJ1-5; D not resolved. The CDR3 contains 12 residues. Looked up from germline, CDR1 is SEHNR and CDR2 is FQNEAQ (reference sequence). Trimming took off 1 base at V and 5 bases at J, with 3 bases between the two ends. Written as DNA, the CDR3 is TGTGCCAGCAGCTTAGGGGATCAGCCCCAGCATTTT. This encodes CASSLGDQPQHF.

This clonotype was observed many times. The chain carries TRBV6-2 or TRBV6-3 and TRBJ2-7; 12 bases agree with TRBD2. V lost 2 bases, J lost 4 bases, and 9 bases stayed unmatched. Germline lookup yields CDR1 MNHEY and CDR2 SVGEGT. CDR3 length: 17 residues. The CDR3 here is CASSYDLTSGSFYEQYF. Here the CDR3 DNA reads TGTGCCAGCAGTTACGACCTGACTAGCGGGAGTTTTTACGAGCAGTACTTC.

J is TRBJ2-1 and V is TRBV5-4, with 12 bases identical to TRBD2. There are 16 residues in the CDR3. CDR1 SGHNT and CDR2 YYREEE come from the germline V gene (reference sequence). Trimming at V came to 3 bases and at J to 3 bases, leaving 4 bases not matched to a gene. The CDR3 protein is CASSSRTSGNYNEQFF. DNA for the CDR3: TGTGCCAGCAGCTCCAGGACTAGCGGGAACTACAATGAGCAGTTCTTC.

This clonotype was counted many times. V and J are TRBV24-1 and TRBJ2-1; TRBD1 or TRBD2 may be the D gene (5 bases each). Trimming left V 0 bases short and J 6 bases short, with 11 bases between. The CDR3 has 15 amino acids. CDR1 is KGHDR, CDR2 SFDVKD, per germline. The CDR3 bases are TGTGCCACCAGTGATTTGGGGGACCCCATCAATGAGCAGTTCTTC. Amino acids: CATSDLGDPINEQFF.

The J gene is TRBJ2-1, the V gene TRBV4-3; possibly TRBD1 or TRBD2 for D (5 bases each). The V gene lost 2 bases and the J gene lost 10 bases, with 12 bases spanning the gap. The germline gives CDR1 LGHNA, CDR2 YSLEER. CDR3 length equals 13 residues. For the CDR3, the DNA is TGCGCCAGCAGCCAACACGCCGGGACGGAGCAGTTCTTC. This sequence encodes CASSQHAGTEQFF.

This clonotype was seen more than once but under ten times. A much larger clone is a single base away; this may be a read error. The chain uses TRBV12-3 or TRBV12-4 and TRBJ1-1, with TRBD1 matching 9 bases. The CDR3 is made up of 15 amino acids. In nucleotides, the CDR3 is TGTGCCAGCAGTTTCCGGACAGGGGAATACACTGAAGCTTCCTTT. Amino acid sequence: CASSFRTGEYTEASF.

This clonotype was detected ten times or more. V usage is TRBV6-1 and J usage is TRBJ1-1; no clear D. Germline-derived CDR1 and CDR2 are MNHNS and SASEGT. CDR3 length equals 14 residues. The ends were cut back, 7 bases at V and 0 bases at J, with 12 bases in the middle. This CDR3 is CASTMGRMNTEAFF. The CDR3 coding sequence is TGTGCCAGCACCATGGGGAGGATGAACACTGAAGCTTTCTTT.

This clonotype was seen repeatedly, ten times or more. V and J are TRBV20-1 and TRBJ1-5, with D unclear. The CDR3 is made up of 13 amino acids. Germline CDR1 and CDR2: DFQATT and SNEGSKA (reference sequence). The V gene lost 3 bases and the J gene lost 6 bases, with 12 bases spanning the gap. CDR3: CSASGPVGQPQHF. In nucleotides, the CDR3 is TGCAGTGCTAGCGGACCGGTAGGTCAGCCCCAGCATTTT.